This T cell receptor (beta chain) is drawn from a study of blood T cells in healthy people across ages. Study-level background: About one barcoded TCR beta cDNA was captured per two T cells. Whole-study findings and limits: Naive T cell percentage and TCR beta diversity correlated strongly.

Sample donors were healthy Caucasian individuals that came from Russia, aged about 6 to 100. In its sample, this clonotype was seen once. What it recognizes is unknown. A J-beta primer mix and a sample-barcoded 5' primer were used in a second PCR of roughly 6 to 12 cycles. TCRdb reprocessed the 5' RACE reads via MiXCR and lists one record per CDR3 protein. The sample has roughly 800,000 distinct CDR3 sequences; about 62% are singletons. The germline CDR1 and CDR2 sequences are ENHRY and SYGVKD. Trimming removed 6 bases at V and 0 bases at J, with 6 bases between. This CDR3 has 13 amino acids. The clonotype was recovered from a man aged 30 to 45 in good health. The chain is built from TRBV10-3 and TRBJ1-3; D ambiguous. What was sequenced was blood. The chain's CDR3 is CAIRTSSGNTIYF. The DNA for the CDR3 is TGTGCCATCAGAACAAGCTCTGGAAACACCATATATTTT.